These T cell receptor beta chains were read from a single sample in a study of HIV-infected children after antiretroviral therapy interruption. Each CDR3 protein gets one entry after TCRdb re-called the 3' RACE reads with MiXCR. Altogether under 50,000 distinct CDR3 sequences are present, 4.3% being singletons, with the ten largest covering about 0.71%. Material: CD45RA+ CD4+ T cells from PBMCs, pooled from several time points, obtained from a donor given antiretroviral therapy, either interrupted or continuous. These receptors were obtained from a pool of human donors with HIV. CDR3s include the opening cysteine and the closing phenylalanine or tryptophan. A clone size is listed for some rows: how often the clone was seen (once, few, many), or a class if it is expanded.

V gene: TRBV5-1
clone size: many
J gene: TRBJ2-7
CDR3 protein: CASSPYRPYEQYF

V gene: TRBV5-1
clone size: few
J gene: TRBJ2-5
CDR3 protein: CASSYQETQYF

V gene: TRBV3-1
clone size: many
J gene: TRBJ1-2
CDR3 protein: CASSQPGGAQGYTF

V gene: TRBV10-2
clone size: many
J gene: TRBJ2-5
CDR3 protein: CASTAGQRETQYF

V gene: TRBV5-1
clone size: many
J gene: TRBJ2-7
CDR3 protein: CASRLVGTSGDEQYF

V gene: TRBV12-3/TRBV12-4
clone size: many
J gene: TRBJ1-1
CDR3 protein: CASSLRGDTEAFF

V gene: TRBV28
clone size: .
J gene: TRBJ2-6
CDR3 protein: CASSLQPGQTTGANVLTF

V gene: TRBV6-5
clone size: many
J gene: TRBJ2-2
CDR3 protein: CASSSLGGLDTGELFF

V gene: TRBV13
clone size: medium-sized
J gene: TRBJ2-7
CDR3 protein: CASSPRYEQYF

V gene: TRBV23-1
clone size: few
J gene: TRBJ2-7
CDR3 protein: CARRVGGQGFGVDPYEQYF

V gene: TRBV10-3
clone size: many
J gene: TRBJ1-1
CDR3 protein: CAIRDTQNTEAFF

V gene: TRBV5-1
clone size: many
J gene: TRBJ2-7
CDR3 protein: CASSLSTYEQYF

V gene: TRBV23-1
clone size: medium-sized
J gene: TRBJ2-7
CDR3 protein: CASSQSVRRLAGRCEQYF

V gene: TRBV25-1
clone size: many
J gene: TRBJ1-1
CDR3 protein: CASRTGLRNTEAFF

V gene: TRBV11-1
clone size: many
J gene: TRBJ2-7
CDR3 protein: CASSLGASYEQYF

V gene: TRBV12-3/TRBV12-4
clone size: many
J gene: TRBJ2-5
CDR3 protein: CASSASTSGAATQYF

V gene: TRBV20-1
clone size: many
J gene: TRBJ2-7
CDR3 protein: CSARRQGSYEQYF

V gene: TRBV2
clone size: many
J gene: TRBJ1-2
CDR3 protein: CAVTGTGYYGYTF

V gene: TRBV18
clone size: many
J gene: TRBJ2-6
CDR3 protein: CASSPSRAGANVLTF

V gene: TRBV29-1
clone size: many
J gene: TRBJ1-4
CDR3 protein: CSVLEVNEKLFF

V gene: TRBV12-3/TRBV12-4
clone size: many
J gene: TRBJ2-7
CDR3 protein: CASSLDGGHYEQYF

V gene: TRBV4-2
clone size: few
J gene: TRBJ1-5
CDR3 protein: CASSQGQGAGNQPQHF

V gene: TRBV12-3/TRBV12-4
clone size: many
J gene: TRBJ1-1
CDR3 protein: CASRYRGLDAEAFF

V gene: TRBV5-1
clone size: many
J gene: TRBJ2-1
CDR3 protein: CASSLGGGSYNEQFF

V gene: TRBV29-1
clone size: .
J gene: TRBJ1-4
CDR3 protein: CSVLVLGANEKLFF

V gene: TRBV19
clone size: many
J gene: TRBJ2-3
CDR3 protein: CASSIEGARDTQYF

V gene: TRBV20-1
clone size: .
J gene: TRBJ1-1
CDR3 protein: CSARLPSSTRDTEAFF

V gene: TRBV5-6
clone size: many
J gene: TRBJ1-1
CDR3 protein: CASSLVDLSLNTEAFF

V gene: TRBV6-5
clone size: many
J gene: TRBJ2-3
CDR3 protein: CASSYSARPVTQYF

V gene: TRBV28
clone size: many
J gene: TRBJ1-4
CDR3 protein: CASSLNSARLFF

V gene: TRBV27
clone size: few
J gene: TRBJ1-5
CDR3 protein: CASRSGSWSGSNQPQHF

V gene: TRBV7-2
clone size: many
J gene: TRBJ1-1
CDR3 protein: CASSPRTGGRRTEAFF

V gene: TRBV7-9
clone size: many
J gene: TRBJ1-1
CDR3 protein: CASSLVGGSERGTEAFF